The 30 T cell receptor beta chains presented below share a single source sample, sequenced in a study of Ad26.COV2.S vaccination and SARS-CoV-2 variants. The method was immunoSEQ multiplex PCR; TCRdb's version includes in-frame clones alone and lacks a portion of them. The sample has about 480,000 clones, 87% seen once; the top ten hold 10% to 15%. Regarding treatment: some 20 received Ad26.COV2.S at low or high dose, single or two shots; a few received placebo; per-sample allocation not given. On day 63 after the first injection, vaccine and placebo recipients gave samples. Sequencing used peripheral blood, obtained in a trial of Ad26.COV2.S vaccine versus placebo. These receptors were obtained from a person aged 18-65 years who received the Ad26.COV2.S COVID-19 vaccine or a placebo.

The rearrangement uses TRBV7-9 and TRBJ2-1, with 16 bases aligning to TRBD2. Germline V gives CDR1 SEHNR, CDR2 FQNEAQ (reference sequence). This CDR3 has 16 residues. V trimming: 6 bases; J trimming: 8 bases; junction bases outside the gene matches: 7. The chain's CDR3 is CASRSPGTSGRDEQFF. The CDR3 bases are TGTGCCAGCAGATCGCCCGGGACTAGCGGGAGGGATGAGCAGTTCTTC.

V usage is TRBV6-2 or TRBV6-3 and J usage is TRBJ1-1, with 9 bases matching TRBD1. The V gene's germline CDR1 is MNHEY and CDR2 SVGEGT. V shed 6 bases and J 0 bases; nucleotides not matched to a gene: 8. The CDR3 contains 16 residues. The CDR3 spells CASSRTGAIMNTEAFF. DNA for the CDR3: TGTGCCAGCAGCCGGACAGGGGCGATAATGAACACTGAAGCTTTCTTT.

The chain uses TRBV7-8 and TRBJ2-7; D is possibly TRBD1 (5 bases). Germline-derived CDR1 and CDR2 are SGHVS and FQNEAQ. The CDR3 contains 15 residues. Trimming shortened V by 5 bases and J by 2 bases, and 16 bases separated the two germline ends. Here the CDR3 reads CASSRTIQGAYEQYF. The CDR3, as DNA: TGTGCCAGCAGCCGCACGATCCAGGGCGCCTACGAGCAGTACTTC.

The CDR3 is CASSGLARNTGELFF. CDR3 nucleotides: TGTGCCAGTTCGGGACTAGCGAGAAACACCGGGGAGCTGTTTTTT. The J gene is TRBJ2-2, the V gene TRBV28; the match to TRBD2 covers 10 bases. This CDR3 is 15 amino acids long. Germline V CDR1 and CDR2: MDHEN, SYDVKM. With V trimmed by 9 bases and J by 2 bases, 6 bases remained unmatched.

The chain has TRBV6-2 or TRBV6-3 and TRBJ1-2; D might be TRBD1 (6 bases). The germline V gene has CDR1 MNHEY and CDR2 SVGEGT. Trimming cost V 1 base and J 6 bases, with 15 bases left between them. The CDR3 runs 15 residues. The CDR3 nucleotides read TGTGCCAGCAGTTACTACAGGGACGGTAATGATGGCTACACCTTC. Its translation is CASSYYRDGNDGYTF.

This clone was counted a single time. The rearrangement links TRBV4-2 to TRBJ1-2; 9 nucleotides align to TRBD1. V lost 0 bases, J lost 4 bases, and 6 bases stayed unmatched. This CDR3 contains 16 residues. Per the germline V gene, CDR1 is LGHNA and CDR2 is YNFKEQ. CDR3 DNA: TGTGCCAGCAGCCAAGATCCCGGGACAGGGACCTATGGCTACACCTTC. It codes for CASSQDPGTGTYGYTF.

The chain recombines TRBV5-1 with TRBJ2-5; 8 bases match TRBD1. Trimming removed 3 bases from V and 2 bases from J; junction bases left unmatched: 6. This CDR3 contains 15 residues. Germline assignment: CDR1 SGHRS and CDR2 YFSETQ. The CDR3 here is CASSSQGAPQETQYF. The DNA of the CDR3 is TGCGCCAGCAGCTCCCAGGGGGCTCCTCAAGAGACCCAGTACTTC.

This chain uses TRBV30 with TRBJ2-7; 11 nucleotides line up with TRBD1. This CDR3 has 15 residues. V lost 5 bases, J lost 4 bases, and 10 bases stayed unmatched. The germline CDR1 and CDR2 sequences are GTSNPN and SVGIG (reference sequence). The CDR3 coding sequence is TGTGCCTGGGCTCCCGGGACAGGGGGTGGGTACGAGCAGTACTTC. It yields the protein CAWAPGTGGGYEQYF.

The chain employs TRBV3-1 (or the pseudogene TRBV3-2) and TRBJ2-7; perhaps TRBD2 as D (5 bases). Germline CDR1 reads LGHDT; CDR2 reads YNNKEL (reference sequence). The CDR3 extends over 14 amino acids. Trimming removed 0 bases at V and 1 base at J, with 7 bases between. The CDR3 sequence: CASSQDRRSYEQYF. CDR3 sequence (DNA): TGTGCCAGCAGCCAAGACCGGAGGTCCTACGAGCAGTACTTC.

This clone was seen only once. The rearrangement links TRBV11-2 to TRBJ1-1; maybe TRBD1 (5 bases). Germline CDR1 and CDR2: SGHAT and FQNNGV. The CDR3 contains 17 residues. Trimming left V 6 bases short and J 2 bases short, with 22 bases between. The CDR3 DNA sequence: TGTGCCAGCAGTTACGGGAAGGCTCCGGGGGGAAACACTGAAGCTTTCTTT. Protein product: CASSYGKAPGGNTEAFF.

On this clone itself: Germline and junction disagree at one end, which may indicate a read error. The chain couples TRBV7-9 to TRBJ1-4; D unresolved. Germline V gene lookup returns CDR1 SEHNR and CDR2 FQNEAQ (reference sequence). This CDR3 is built from 8 residues. CDR3 amino acids: CASSPTLF. The CDR3 DNA reads TGTGCCAGCAGCCCTACGCTCTTT.

The rearrangement uses TRBV19 and TRBJ1-3; D is possibly TRBD1 (6 bases). Germline loops: CDR1 LNHDA, CDR2 SQIVND (reference sequence). The CDR3 is 14 residues long. Trimming removed 6 bases at V and 4 bases at J, with 13 bases between. The CDR3: CASSEQGTGNTIYF. CDR3 in DNA: TGTGCCAGTAGCGAACAGGGAACCGGAAACACCATATATTTT.

This chain connects TRBV19 to TRBJ2-2; no definite D call. The CDR3 contains 14 residues. Trimming removed 3 bases at V and 5 bases at J, with 10 bases between. CDR1 and CDR2 (germline): LNHDA, SQIVND (reference sequence). The CDR3 loop is CASSIQKGTGELFF. Here the CDR3 DNA reads TGTGCCAGTAGTATCCAAAAGGGAACCGGGGAGCTGTTTTTT.

V usage is TRBV7-2 and J usage is TRBJ2-7; 7 bases align to TRBD1. The CDR3 has 12 amino acids. The V and J ends lost 5 bases and 7 bases, in that order; junction bases with no gene match: 5. The germline CDR1 and CDR2 sequences are SGHTA and FQGNSA. The DNA for the CDR3 is TGTGCCAGCAGCCCACAGGGGACAGAGCAGTACTTC. Its protein product is CASSPQGTEQYF.

CDR3 bases: TGTGCCAGTACTATGACCGGGACAGGGGAGTATAGCTACACCTTC. This encodes CASTMTGTGEYSYTF. The genes are TRBV19 and TRBJ1-2, with 10 positions matching TRBD1. The CDR3 covers 15 residues. The V gene end was trimmed by 7 bases and the J gene end by 9 bases; junction bases not matched to a gene: 14. Germline V CDR1 and CDR2: LNHDA, SQIVND (reference sequence).

The chain links TRBV6-2 or TRBV6-3 to TRBJ1-2, with D hard to call. The CDR3 has 19 residues. Germline V gene sequence: CDR1 MNHEY, CDR2 SVGEGT. Trimming pared 6 bases from V and 0 bases from J, leaving 26 bases between. The CDR3 nucleotides read TGTGCCAGCAGCCCGCCCGGGCTTATACGGGTACGGGCTAACTATGGCTACACCTTC. It encodes CASSPPGLIRVRANYGYTF.

The chain recombines TRBV2 with TRBJ2-7; D is undetermined. This CDR3 region has 12 residues. Trimming stripped 10 bases from V and 0 bases from J, with 10 bases between. The germline V gene has CDR1 SNHLY and CDR2 FYNNEI. The CDR3 region is CATTFSSYEQYF. The DNA of the CDR3 is TGTGCCACCACTTTTTCCTCCTACGAGCAGTACTTC.

The V and J genes are TRBV13 and TRBJ2-7, with 9 bases matching TRBD1. The CDR3 totals 15 residues. Germline CDR1 reads PRHDT; CDR2 reads FYEKMQ (reference sequence). J lost 3 bases, V lost 5 bases, and 8 bases had no gene match. CDR3 region: CASSPTGGLFYEQYF. CDR3 in DNA: TGTGCCAGCAGCCCCACAGGGGGCCTATTCTACGAGCAGTACTTC.

V gene TRBV7-3 combines with J gene TRBJ2-7; no clear D gene. V lost 2 bases and J lost 4, with 9 bases in between. Germline V gives CDR1 SGHTA, CDR2 FQGTGA. This CDR3 is 13 amino acids long. CDR3 coding DNA: TGTGCCAGCAGCTTAGCAGGAAATTACGAGCAGTACTTC. It is translated as CASSLAGNYEQYF. Full variable domain (missing parts from reference TRBV7-3 and TRBJ2-7): GAGVSQTPSNKVTEKGKYVELRCDPISGHTALYWYRQSLGQGPEFLIYFQGTGAADDSGLPNDRFFAVRPEGSVSTLKIQRTERGDSAVYLCASSLAGNYEQYFGPGTRLTVT.

This chain joins TRBV12-5 and TRBJ1-2, with 10 bases that match TRBD1. Germline V lookup: CDR1 LGHNT, CDR2 FRNRAP. CDR3 size: 14 residues. V was pared by 6 bases and J by 5 bases, with 6 bases of the junction left unmatched. CDR3 in amino acids: CASGPGQGGYGYTF. The CDR3, as DNA: TGTGCTAGTGGGCCCGGACAGGGGGGGTATGGCTACACCTTC.

V is TRBV7-9 and J is TRBJ1-6, with D perhaps matching TRBD1 (5 bases). Trimming shortened V by 0 bases and J by 5 bases, and 5 bases separated the two germline ends. There are 14 residues in the CDR3. Germline lookup yields CDR1 SEHNR and CDR2 FQNEAQ (reference sequence). CDR3 bases: TGTGCCAGCAGCTTAGCGGGACATAATTCACCCCTCCACTTT. Protein product: CASSLAGHNSPLHF.

V gene TRBV7-2 combines with J gene TRBJ2-7; D perhaps matches TRBD2 (6 bases). CDR3 size: 15 residues. V was cut by 2 bases and J by 0 bases, with 11 bases left in between. Germline CDR1 and CDR2: SGHTA and FQGNSA. CDR3 bases: TGTGCCAGCAGCTTATCCCTAGCGACCTCCTACGAGCAGTACTTC. Amino acid sequence: CASSLSLATSYEQYF.

This clone was recorded only once. This chain uses TRBV4-2 with TRBJ1-4, with D maybe TRBD1 (5 bases). Between the trimmed V and J ends, which lost 2 bases and 8 bases, there was a span of 18 bases. This CDR3 has 16 residues. Germline values: CDR1 LGHNA, CDR2 YNFKEQ. CDR3 in amino acids: CASSQLGTGGREKLFF. CDR3 coding DNA: TGTGCCAGCAGCCAACTAGGGACCGGCGGTAGGGAAAAACTGTTTTTT.

The chain recombines TRBV7-3 with TRBJ2-3; TRBD2 agrees at 7 bases. Germline trimming cut 5 bases from V and 3 bases from J; bases unmatched to any gene: 8. Germline CDR1 is SGHTA and CDR2 is FQGTGA. The CDR3 has 15 residues. The CDR3 nucleotides are TGTGCCAGCAGCCCTAATGGCGGGAGAACAGATACGCAGTATTTT. This codes for CASSPNGGRTDTQYF.

The rearrangement uses TRBV5-1 and TRBJ2-3; D possibly matches TRBD1 or TRBD2 (5 bases each). V shed 0 bases and J shed 2 bases, with 10 bases lying between them. Germline loops: CDR1 SGHRS, CDR2 YFSETQ. This CDR3 region has 15 residues. CDR3 sequence reads: CASSLERGNTDTQYF. CDR3 in DNA: TGCGCCAGCAGCTTGGAGAGGGGAAACACAGATACGCAGTATTTT.

The chain has TRBV5-4 and TRBJ2-7; TRBD2 agrees at 12 bases. Germline trimming cut 0 bases from V and 3 bases from J; bases unmatched to any gene: 1. The CDR3 is 15 amino acids. From germline, CDR1 is SGHNT and CDR2 YYREEE (reference sequence). The CDR3 DNA follows: TGTGCCAGCAGCTTGGGGACTAGCGGGGTCTACGAGCAGTACTTC. Its protein is CASSLGTSGVYEQYF. Variable domain in full (rest from reference TRBV5-4 and TRBJ2-7): ETGVTQSPTHLIKTRGQQVTLRCSSQSGHNTVSWYQQALGQGPQFIFQYYREEENGRGNFPPRFSGLQFPNYSSELNVNALELDDSALYLCASSLGTSGVYEQYFGPGTRLTVT.

This rearrangement joins TRBV6-2 or TRBV6-3 to TRBJ1-6; TRBD1 matches at 10 bases. This CDR3 comprises 16 residues. Germline V CDR1 and CDR2: MNHEY, SVGEGT. The ends lost 5 bases at V and 8 bases at J; junction bases unmatched: 9. The CDR3: CASSANDRGRYSPLHF. CDR3 nucleotide sequence: TGTGCCAGCAGTGCCAACGACAGGGGGCGGTATTCACCCCTCCACTTT.

The rearrangement links TRBV11-2 to TRBJ2-7, with D unresolved. Germline lookup yields CDR1 SGHAT and CDR2 FQNNGV. The CDR3 contains 14 residues. The germline V and J ends were trimmed by 3 bases and 0 bases, with 9 bases remaining between them. CDR3 nucleotide sequence: TGTGCCAGCAGCTTGGAAAGAGGCTCCTACGAGCAGTACTTC. It is translated as CASSLERGSYEQYF.

The CDR3 nucleotides read TGTGCCAGCAGCCAAGGACCTAGGGGCGGGAGTCCCCTCAATGAGCAGTTCTTC. The encoded protein is CASSQGPRGGSPLNEQFF. The V and J genes are TRBV3-1 (or the pseudogene TRBV3-2) and TRBJ2-1, with 7 bases identical to TRBD2. In germline, CDR1 is LGHDT, CDR2 YNNKEL (reference sequence). This CDR3 has 18 residues. V shed 1 base, J shed 6 bases, and the junction held 15 bases outside the gene matches.

The V call is TRBV6-5, the J call TRBJ2-7; 8 bases line up with TRBD2. Germline V gene sequence: CDR1 MNHEY, CDR2 SVGAGI. This CDR3 has 15 residues. V gave up 7 bases and J gave up 6 bases; unmatched junction bases: 14. The CDR3 bases are TGTGCCAGCAATAACCCGGGACTAGGAGCCACCGAGCAGTACTTC. Residues: CASNNPGLGATEQYF.